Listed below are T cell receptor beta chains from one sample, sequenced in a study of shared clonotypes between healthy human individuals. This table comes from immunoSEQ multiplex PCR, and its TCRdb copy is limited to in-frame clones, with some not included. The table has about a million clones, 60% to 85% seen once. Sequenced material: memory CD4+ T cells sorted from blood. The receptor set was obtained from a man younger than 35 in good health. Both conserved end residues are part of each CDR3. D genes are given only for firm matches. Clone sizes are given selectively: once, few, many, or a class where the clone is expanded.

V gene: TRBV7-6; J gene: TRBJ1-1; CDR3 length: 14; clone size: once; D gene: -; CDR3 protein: CASSAGLLNTEAFF; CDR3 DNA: TGTGCCAGCAGCGCGGGACTTTTGAACACTGAAGCTTTCTTT
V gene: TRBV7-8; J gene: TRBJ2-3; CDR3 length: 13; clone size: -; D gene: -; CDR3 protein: CASSFQGPDTQYF; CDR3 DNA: TGTGCCAGCAGCTTTCAGGGGCCAGATACGCAGTATTTT
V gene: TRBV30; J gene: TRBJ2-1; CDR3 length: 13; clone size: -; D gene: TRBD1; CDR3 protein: CAWGQGAKNEQFF; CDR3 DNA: TGTGCCTGGGGACAGGGGGCGAAGAATGAGCAGTTCTTC
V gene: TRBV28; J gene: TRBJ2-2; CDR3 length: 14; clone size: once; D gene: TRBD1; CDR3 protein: CASRGTGNTGELFF; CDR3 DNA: TGTGCCAGCCGGGGGACAGGGAACACCGGGGAGCTGTTTTTT
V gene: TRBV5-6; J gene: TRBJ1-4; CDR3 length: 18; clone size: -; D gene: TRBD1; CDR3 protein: CASSEGQATQTTNEKLFF; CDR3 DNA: TGTGCCAGCAGCGAGGGACAGGCCACCCAGACAACTAATGAAAAACTGTTTTTT
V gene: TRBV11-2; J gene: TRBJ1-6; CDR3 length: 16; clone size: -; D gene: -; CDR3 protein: CASSWGSGGGHSPLHF; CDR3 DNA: TGTGCCAGCAGCTGGGGCTCGGGGGGAGGACATTCACCCCTCCACTTT
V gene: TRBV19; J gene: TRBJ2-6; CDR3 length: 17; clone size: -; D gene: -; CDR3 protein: CASSIGSGYSGANVLTF; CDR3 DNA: TGTGCCAGTAGTATAGGATCGGGGTACTCTGGGGCCAACGTCCTGACTTTC
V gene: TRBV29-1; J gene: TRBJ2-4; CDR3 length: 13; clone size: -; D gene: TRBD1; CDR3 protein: CSAADRARNIQYF; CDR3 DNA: TGCAGCGCCGCTGACAGGGCGAGGAACATTCAGTACTTC
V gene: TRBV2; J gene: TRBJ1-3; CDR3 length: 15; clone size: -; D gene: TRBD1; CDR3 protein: CASSPTGKRANTIYF; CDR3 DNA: TGTGCCAGCAGTCCGACAGGGAAGCGGGCAAACACCATATATTTT
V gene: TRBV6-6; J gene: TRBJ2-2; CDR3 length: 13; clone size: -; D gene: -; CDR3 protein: CASTQSDTGELFF; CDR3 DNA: TGTGCCAGCACTCAAAGCGACACCGGGGAGCTGTTTTTT
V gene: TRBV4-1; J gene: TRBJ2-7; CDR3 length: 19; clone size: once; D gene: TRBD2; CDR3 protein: CASSQAFGTSGRGRYEQYF; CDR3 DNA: TGCGCCAGCAGCCAAGCGTTTGGGACTAGCGGGAGGGGCCGCTACGAGCAGTACTTC
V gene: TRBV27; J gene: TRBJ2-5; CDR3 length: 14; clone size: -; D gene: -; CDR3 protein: CASSGSGLQETQYF; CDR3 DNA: TGTGCCAGCAGTGGGTCGGGTCTTCAAGAGACCCAGTACTTC
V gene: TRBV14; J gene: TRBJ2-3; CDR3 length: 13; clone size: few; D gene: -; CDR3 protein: CASSQDVGGTQYF; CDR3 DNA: TGTGCCAGCAGCCAAGACGTAGGCGGTACGCAGTATTTT
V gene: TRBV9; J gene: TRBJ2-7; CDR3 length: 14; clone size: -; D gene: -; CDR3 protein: CASSLAGGTREQYF; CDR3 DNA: TGTGCCAGCAGCTTAGCCGGAGGGACGAGGGAGCAGTACTTC
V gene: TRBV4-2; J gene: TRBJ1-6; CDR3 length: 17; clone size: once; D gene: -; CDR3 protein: CASSQDIAGLLNSPLHF; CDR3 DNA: TGTGCCAGCAGCCAAGATATAGCGGGACTCCTAAATTCACCCCTCCACTTT
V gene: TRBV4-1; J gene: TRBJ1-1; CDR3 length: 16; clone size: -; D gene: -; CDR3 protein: CASSQVGGGRPTEAFF; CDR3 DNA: TGCGCCAGCAGCCAAGTAGGAGGGGGGCGACCCACTGAAGCTTTCTTT
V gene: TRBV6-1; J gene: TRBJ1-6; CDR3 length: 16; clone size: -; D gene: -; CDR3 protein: CASSEAGSSYNSPLHF; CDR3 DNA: TGTGCCAGCAGTGAAGCAGGCAGCTCCTATAATTCACCCCTCCACTTT
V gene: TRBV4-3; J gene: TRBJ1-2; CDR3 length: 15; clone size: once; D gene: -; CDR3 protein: CASSQEAISNYGYTF; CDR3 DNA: TGCGCCAGCAGCCAAGAGGCGATTTCTAACTATGGCTACACCTTC
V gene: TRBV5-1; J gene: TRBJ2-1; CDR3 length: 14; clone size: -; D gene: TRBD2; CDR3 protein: CASSLETSGSPQFF; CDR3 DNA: TGCGCCAGCAGCTTGGAGACTAGCGGGAGCCCCCAGTTCTTC
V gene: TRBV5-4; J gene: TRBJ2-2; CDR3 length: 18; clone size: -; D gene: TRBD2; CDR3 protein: CASSRGLAGITNTGELFF; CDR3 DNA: TGTGCCAGCAGCCGGGGACTAGCGGGAATCACGAACACCGGGGAGCTGTTTTTT
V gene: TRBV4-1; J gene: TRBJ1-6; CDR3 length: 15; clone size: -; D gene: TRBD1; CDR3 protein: CASSQDATGVSPLHF; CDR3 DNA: TGCGCCAGCAGCCAAGACGCGACAGGGGTCTCACCCCTCCACTTT
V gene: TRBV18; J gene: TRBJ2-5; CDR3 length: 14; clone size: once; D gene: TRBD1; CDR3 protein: CASSYNRGQETQYF; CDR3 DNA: TGTGCCAGCTCGTACAACAGGGGGCAAGAGACCCAGTACTTC
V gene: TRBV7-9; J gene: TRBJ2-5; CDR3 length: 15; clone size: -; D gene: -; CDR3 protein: CASSPSVGYQETQYF; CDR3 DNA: TGTGCCAGCAGCCCCTCAGTGGGGTACCAAGAGACCCAGTACTTC
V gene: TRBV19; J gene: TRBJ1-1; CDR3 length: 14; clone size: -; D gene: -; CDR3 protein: CASSIVGGKSEAFF; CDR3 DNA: TGTGCCAGTAGTATTGTAGGGGGAAAGTCTGAAGCTTTCTTT
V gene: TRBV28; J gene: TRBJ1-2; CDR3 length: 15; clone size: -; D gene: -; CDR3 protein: CASIEAGRNPSSYTF; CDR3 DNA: TGTGCCAGCATAGAGGCAGGGAGAAACCCGTCCAGCTACACCTTC
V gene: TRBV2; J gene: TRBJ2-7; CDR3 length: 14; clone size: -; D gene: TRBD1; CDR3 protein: CASRDRGVSYEQYF; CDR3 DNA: TGTGCCAGCAGGGACAGGGGGGTCTCCTACGAGCAGTACTTC
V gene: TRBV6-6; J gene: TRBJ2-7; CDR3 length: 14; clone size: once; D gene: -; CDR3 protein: CASKSELNRYEQYF; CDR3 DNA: TGTGCCAGCAAGTCCGAGCTGAACCGCTACGAGCAGTACTTC
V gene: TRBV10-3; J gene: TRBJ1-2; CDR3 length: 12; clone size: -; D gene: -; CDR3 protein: CAISQDGYGYTF; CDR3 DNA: TGTGCCATCAGTCAGGACGGCTATGGCTACACCTTC
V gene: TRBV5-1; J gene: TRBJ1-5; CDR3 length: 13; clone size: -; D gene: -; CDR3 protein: CASSLGPDQPQHF; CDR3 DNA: TGCGCCAGCAGCTTGGGGCCCGATCAGCCCCAGCATTTT
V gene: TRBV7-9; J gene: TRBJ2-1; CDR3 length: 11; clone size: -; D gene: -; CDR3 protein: CASSPESEQFF; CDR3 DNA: TGTGCCAGCAGCCCCGAAAGTGAGCAGTTCTTC
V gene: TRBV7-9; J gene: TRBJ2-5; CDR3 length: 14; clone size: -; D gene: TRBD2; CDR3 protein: CASSLAGAGETQYF; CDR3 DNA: TGTGCCAGCAGTCTAGCGGGAGCGGGTGAGACCCAGTACTTC
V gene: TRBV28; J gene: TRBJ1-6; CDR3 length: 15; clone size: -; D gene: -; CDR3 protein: CASTWGEVKGSPLHF; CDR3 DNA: TGTGCCAGCACATGGGGAGAGGTCAAGGGCTCACCCCTCCACTTT
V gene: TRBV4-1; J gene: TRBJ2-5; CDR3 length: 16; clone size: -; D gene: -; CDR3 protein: CASSQEVVYGQETQYF; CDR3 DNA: TGCGCCAGCAGCCAAGAGGTAGTTTATGGCCAAGAGACCCAGTACTTC
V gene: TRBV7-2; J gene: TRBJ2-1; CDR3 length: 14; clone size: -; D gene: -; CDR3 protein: CASSPGRIYNEQFF; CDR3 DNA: TGTGCCAGCAGCCCTGGGAGGATCTACAATGAGCAGTTCTTC
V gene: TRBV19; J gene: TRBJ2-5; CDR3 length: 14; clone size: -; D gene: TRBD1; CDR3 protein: CASSLTGWEETQYF; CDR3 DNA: TGTGCCAGTAGCTTGACAGGGTGGGAAGAGACCCAGTACTTC
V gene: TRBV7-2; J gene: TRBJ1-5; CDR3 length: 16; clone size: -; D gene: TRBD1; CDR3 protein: CASSLATGRIDQPQHF; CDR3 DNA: TGTGCCAGCAGCTTAGCGACAGGGAGGATCGATCAGCCCCAGCATTTT
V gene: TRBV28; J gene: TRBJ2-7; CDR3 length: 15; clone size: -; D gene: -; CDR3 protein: CASSATGGGPHEQYF; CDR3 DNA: TGTGCCAGCAGTGCCACTGGGGGAGGCCCCCACGAGCAGTACTTC
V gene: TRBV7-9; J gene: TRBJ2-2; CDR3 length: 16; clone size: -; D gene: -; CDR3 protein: CASSLRGTGDTGELFF; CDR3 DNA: TGTGCCAGCAGCTTGCGGGGGACAGGTGACACCGGGGAGCTGTTTTTT
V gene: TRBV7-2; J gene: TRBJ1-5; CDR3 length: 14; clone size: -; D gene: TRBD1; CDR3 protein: CASSSGQSNQPQHF; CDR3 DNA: TGTGCCAGCAGCTCGGGACAGAGCAATCAGCCCCAGCATTTT
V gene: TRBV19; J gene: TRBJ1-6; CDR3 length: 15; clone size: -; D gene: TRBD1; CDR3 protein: CASSTTGGGNSPLHF; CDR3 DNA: TGTGCCAGTAGTACAACAGGGGGTGGTAATTCACCCCTCCACTTT
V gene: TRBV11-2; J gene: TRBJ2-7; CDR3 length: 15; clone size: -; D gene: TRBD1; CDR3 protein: CASSSGTVFSYEQYF; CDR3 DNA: TGTGCCAGCAGCTCCGGGACAGTTTTCTCCTACGAGCAGTACTTC
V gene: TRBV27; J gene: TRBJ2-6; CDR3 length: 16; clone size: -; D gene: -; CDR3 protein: CASRQGSLPGANVLTF; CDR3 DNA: TGTGCCAGCAGGCAGGGAAGCCTTCCTGGGGCCAACGTCCTGACTTTC
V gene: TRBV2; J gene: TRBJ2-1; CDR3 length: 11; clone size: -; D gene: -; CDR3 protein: CASTRYNEQFF; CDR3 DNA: TGTGCCAGCACTCGGTACAATGAGCAGTTCTTC